This TCR beta chain was documented in a study of early T cells in non-severe SARS-CoV-2 infection. Study context: Unpaired chains resulted from sequencing bulk RNA of unsorted whole blood.

V lost 3 bases and J 6 bases, leaving 11 bases between the germline ends. This CDR3 is built from 14 residues. Germline V CDR1 and CDR2: MGHDK, SYGVNS. Study results and caveats: Reliance on VDJdb matching favored anti-spike CD8 responses; private and CD4 specificities were missed.

This clonotype was counted between two and nine times. The antigen is not known. The library protocol tagged individual cDNA molecules with unique molecular identifiers. TCRdb used MiXCR to reprocess the 5' RACE reads, holding one entry per CDR3 protein. The table records tens of thousands of distinct CDR3 sequences, more than 5.5% of them present only once. What was sequenced was whole blood. The clonotype comes from an adult who was a healthcare worker with PCR-confirmed SARS-CoV-2 infection or an uninfected control (not recorded which). This chain uses TRBV25-1 with TRBJ2-2, with D possibly called TRBD1 or TRBD2 (5 bases each). CDR3 protein: CASSEGRGAGELFF. The CDR3 DNA is TGTGCCAGCAGTGAGGGTCGAGGGGCCGGGGAGCTGTTTTTT. The full variable domain, in which reference TRBV25-1 and TRBJ2-2 provide the parts outside the CDR3, is EADIYQTPRYLVIGTGKKITLECSQTMGHDKMYWYQQDPGMELHLIHYSYGVNSTEKGDLSSESTVSRIRTEHFPLTLESARPSHTSQYLCASSEGRGAGELFFGEGSRLTVL.